A single sample is the source of the 19 T cell receptor beta chains below, sequenced in a study of blood T cell repertoires in COVID-19. Profiled with immunoSEQ multiplex PCR; TCRdb holds only in-frame clones, not every one. The sample yields 80,000 to 130,000 clones, roughly 87% seen once. Sequencing was performed on peripheral blood. All receptors come from a woman aged 60-75 years with acute or convalescent COVID-19.

This clone was counted only a few times. The rearrangement uses TRBV2 and TRBJ2-1; D possibly corresponds to TRBD2 (7 bases). The V end was cut by 5 bases, the J end by 8 bases, with 13 bases between. Looked up from germline, CDR1 is SNHLY and CDR2 is FYNNEI. This CDR3 region has 13 residues. In DNA form, the CDR3 reads TGTGCCAGCAGTCTCAGGGGAGGGTATGAGCAGTTCTTC. Translated: CASSLRGGYEQFF.

This chain links TRBV3-1 (or the pseudogene TRBV3-2) with TRBJ1-3; D is unresolved. The germline CDR1 and CDR2 sequences are LGHDT and YNNKEL (reference sequence). Trimming stripped 0 bases from V and 0 bases from J, with 15 bases between. CDR3 length: 18 amino acids. CDR3 region: CASSQDLPTRNSGNTIYF. For the CDR3, the DNA is TGTGCCAGCAGCCAAGACCTCCCGACCAGGAACTCTGGAAACACCATATATTTT.

The chain couples TRBV29-1 to TRBJ2-1, with D possibly being TRBD2 (5 bases). The V and J ends lost 4 bases and 0 bases respectively, with 19 bases between them. The CDR3 is 17 amino acids. Per germline, CDR1 SQVTM and CDR2 ANQGSEA. The CDR3 reads CSVGPVGGRTSYNEQFF. DNA for the CDR3: TGCAGCGTTGGCCCCGTTGGCGGGCGGACCTCCTACAATGAGCAGTTCTTC.

The rearrangement links TRBV5-1 to TRBJ2-5, with 10 bases that match TRBD2. Germline V lookup: CDR1 SGHRS, CDR2 YFSETQ. The CDR3 has 17 amino acids. V lost 3 bases to trimming and J lost 1 base; unmatched junction nucleotides: 9. The CDR3 region is CASSYLPSGGIQETQYF. CDR3 nucleotide sequence: TGCGCCAGCAGCTACCTACCTAGCGGGGGAATCCAAGAGACCCAGTACTTC.

The gene calls are TRBV27 and TRBJ2-5; 7 nucleotides agree with TRBD1. This CDR3 has 14 residues. The germline V gene encodes CDR1 MNHEY and CDR2 SMNVEV (reference sequence). The V and J ends lost 5 bases and 0 bases, in that order; junction bases with no gene match: 3. The CDR3 DNA reads as TGTGCCAGCAGTCCCGGACAGGACCAAGAGACCCAGTACTTC. Protein: CASSPGQDQETQYF.

The gene calls are TRBV19 and TRBJ2-1; a possible D gene is TRBD2 (6 bases). V lost 1 base and J lost 9, with 22 bases in between. This CDR3 comprises 17 residues. Germline V CDR1 and CDR2: LNHDA, SQIVND (reference sequence). The CDR3, as DNA: TGTGCCAGTAGTATAGCCCTTAAGCGGGTTAAAAGGGGTGAGCAGTTCTTC. Translation: CASSIALKRVKRGEQFF.

The chain links TRBV3-1 (or the pseudogene TRBV3-2) to TRBJ1-2; the D is unclear. This CDR3 spans 13 amino acids. CDR1 and CDR2 from the germline V gene are LGHDT and YNNKEL (reference sequence). Trimming took 2 bases from V and 8 from J, leaving 12 bases between them. CDR3 in amino acids: CASSQSTSRGYTF. The CDR3 nucleotides are TGTGCCAGCAGCCAAAGTACATCGCGGGGCTACACCTTC.

The chain combines TRBV4-1 with TRBJ1-5, with 8 nucleotides matching TRBD1. The CDR3 totals 14 residues. Losses at the gene ends were 4 bases for V and 9 bases for J; bases not matched to a gene: 8. CDR1 is MGHRA, CDR2 YSYEKL, per germline. CDR3 nucleotides: TGCGCCAGCAGCCGGGAGGACAGGGTCGCGCCCCAGCATTTT. It yields the protein CASSREDRVAPQHF.

The rearrangement joins TRBV5-6 to TRBJ1-2; possible D gene TRBD1, 6 bases. Deletions cut 1 base from V and 4 bases from J, with 14 bases between. Germline V gene lookup returns CDR1 SGHDT and CDR2 YYEEEE. The CDR3 has 15 amino acids. The CDR3 reads CASSLCRQDPYGYTF. In nucleotides, the CDR3 is TGTGCCAGCAGCTTGTGTCGACAGGACCCCTATGGCTACACCTTC.

CDR3 sequence: CASNIRQGRTEAFF. CDR3 DNA: TGTGCCAGCAATATACGGCAGGGGCGGACTGAAGCTTTCTTT. V and J are TRBV28 and TRBJ1-1, with D possibly TRBD1 on 6 matching bases. V lost 7 bases and J lost 5, with 17 bases in between. This CDR3 contains 14 residues. The germline V gene encodes CDR1 MDHEN and CDR2 SYDVKM.

Here the CDR3 DNA reads TGTGCCAGCAGCTCTCCAGGGGGACATCAAGAGACCCAGTACTTC. As protein: CASSSPGGHQETQYF. The gene calls are TRBV5-4 and TRBJ2-5, with 7 bases identical to TRBD1. With 3 bases clipped from V and 2 bases from J, the junction kept 7 bases outside the gene matches. The CDR3 has 15 amino acids. The germline CDR1 and CDR2 sequences are SGHNT and YYREEE (reference sequence).

V gene TRBV18 combines with J gene TRBJ2-6, with TRBD1 as a possible D gene (5 bases). V lost 3 bases to trimming and J lost 1 base, with 7 bases between them. CDR3 length: 15 amino acids. Per germline, CDR1 KGHSH and CDR2 LQKENI. Here the CDR3 DNA reads TGTGCCAGCTCACCCTCAGGGTCTGGGGCCAACGTCCTGACTTTC. Residues: CASSPSGSGANVLTF.

The gene calls are TRBV5-1 and TRBJ2-2, with D tentatively TRBD1 (5 bases). The CDR3 is 15 residues long. Trimming removed 4 bases at V and 4 bases at J, with 14 bases between. From germline, CDR1 is SGHRS and CDR2 YFSETQ. DNA for the CDR3: TGCGCCAGCAGCGGGGCCGTAGCCCCCACCGGGGAGCTGTTTTTT. Translating gives CASSGAVAPTGELFF.

This clone was recorded once. The CDR3 DNA sequence: TGTGCCACCAGTGAACTTAGCGGGAGAGGGTCCAATGAGCAGTTCTTC. It encodes CATSELSGRGSNEQFF. The genes are TRBV24-1 and TRBJ2-1, with 9 bases lining up with TRBD2. V lost 4 bases to trimming and J lost 6 bases; unmatched junction nucleotides: 9. Germline lookup yields CDR1 KGHDR and CDR2 SFDVKD. This CDR3 is 16 amino acids long.

The CDR3 nucleotides read TGTGCCAGCAGGACAGGTACTGGAAACACCATATATTTT. Protein: CASRTGTGNTIYF. The chain combines TRBV28 with TRBJ1-3; D possibly corresponds to TRBD1 (6 bases). CDR3 length equals 13 residues. Between the trimmed V and J ends, which lost 6 bases and 2 bases, there was a span of 8 bases. Germline-derived CDR1 and CDR2 are MDHEN and SYDVKM. The whole variable domain, remainder taken from reference TRBV28 and TRBJ1-3, is DVKVTQSSRYLVKRTGEKVFLECVQDMDHENMFWYRQDPGLGLRLIYFSYDVKMKEKGDIPEGYSVSREKKERFSLILESASTNQTSMYLCASRTGTGNTIYFGEGSWLTVV.

This clone was seen a single time. The chain recombines TRBV10-3 with TRBJ1-2; no definite D call. Germline V gene data show CDR1 as ENHRY and CDR2 as SYGVKD. V was shortened by 3 bases and J by 4 bases, with 9 bases between the two germline ends. The CDR3 runs to 13 residues. In DNA, the CDR3 is TGTGCCATCAGTGAAAGAGCTGGCTATGGCTACACCTTC. Protein: CAISERAGYGYTF.

This clone has just one count. This chain connects TRBV10-1 to TRBJ2-3, with 7 bases that match TRBD2. The germline V gene encodes CDR1 WNHNN and CDR2 SYGVQD (reference sequence). V was clipped by 2 bases and J by 6 bases; unmatched bases: 5. This CDR3 spans 14 amino acids. CDR3 region: CASSEAGVADTQYF. The CDR3 DNA is TGCGCCAGCAGTGAGGCGGGAGTCGCGGATACGCAGTATTTT.

CDR3 protein: CASSQGGLNTEAFF. The CDR3 coding sequence is TGTGCCAGCAGCCAAGGAGGGTTGAACACTGAAGCTTTCTTT. The V gene is TRBV5-5, the J gene TRBJ1-1, with unresolved D. This CDR3 contains 14 residues. Germline-derived CDR1 and CDR2 are SGHKS and YYEKEE (reference sequence). Between the trimmed V and J ends, which lost 4 bases and 0 bases, there was a span of 10 bases.

The chain combines TRBV12-2 with TRBJ2-7; TRBD2 is the table's D call and was not checked against the DNA. TRBV12-2 is a documented pseudogene. The CDR3 contains 12 residues. The CDR3 nucleotides read TGTGCAAGTCGCTTGGAGGGCCACGAGCAGTACGTC. Encoded protein: CASRLEGHEQYV.